One and the same sample provided the 16 T cell receptor beta chains below, sequenced in a study of Graves' ophthalmopathy and Graves' hyperthyroidism. RNA transcripts provided the template for amplifying TCR beta CDR3 regions. HTBI-primed RT-PCR formed the first round, and a multiplex PCR formed the second. TCRdb re-derived calls from the multiplex PCR reads in MiXCR, one entry per CDR3 protein. Of 300,000 or so distinct CDR3 sequences in the sample, around a sixth were seen once. The source material was peripheral blood. The receptors originated from an adult man with Graves' ophthalmopathy.

Comment on this clonotype: It may be a read error: a sequence one base away is much more abundant. The V call is TRBV12-3 or TRBV12-4, the J call TRBJ2-1; 11 nucleotides match TRBD2. The CDR3 loop spans 15 amino acids. J lost 4 bases, V lost 5 bases, and 4 bases had no gene match. The CDR3 nucleotides are TGTGCCAGCAGTACTAGCGGGAGCAGGTACAATGAGCAGTTCTTC. Translating gives CASSTSGSRYNEQFF.

This clonotype was counted many times. This sequence joins TRBV4-1 and TRBJ1-5; a possible D gene is TRBD1 (5 bases). CDR1 is MGHRA, CDR2 YSYEKL, per germline. This CDR3 has 16 amino acids. Trimming pared 0 bases from V and 10 bases from J, leaving 19 bases between. This chain's CDR3 is CASSQDISSFRAPQHF. As DNA, the CDR3 is TGCGCCAGCAGCCAAGATATATCAAGTTTCAGGGCCCCCCAGCATTTT.

This clonotype was recorded a few times. Here the CDR3 reads CASRPNERGPGQPQHF. In DNA form, the CDR3 reads TGTGCCAGCAGACCTAACGAGAGGGGGCCGGGTCAGCCCCAGCATTTT. The chain is built from TRBV6-1 and TRBJ1-5; 7 positions match TRBD1. Germline V gives CDR1 MNHNS, CDR2 SASEGT. J lost 6 bases, V lost 6 bases, and 14 bases had no gene match. This CDR3 is 16 amino acids long.

This clonotype was observed many times. This chain links TRBV12-3 or TRBV12-4 with TRBJ1-3; maybe TRBD1 (5 bases). This CDR3 comprises 15 residues. V lost 5 bases and J 0 bases, leaving 11 bases between the germline ends. This CDR3 is CASSPSGSSGNTIYF. The CDR3 DNA is TGTGCCAGCAGTCCCTCAGGGAGCTCTGGAAACACCATATATTTT.

Many counts were recorded for this clonotype. This chain connects TRBV12-3 or TRBV12-4 to TRBJ2-7; 10 bases map to TRBD1. This CDR3 is 18 amino acids long. V trimming: 5 bases; J trimming: 7 bases; junction bases outside the gene matches: 20. The CDR3 nucleotides read TGTGCCAGCAGTGCCGAGACAGGGGGCGCGAGCCGTGGAAAAGAGCAGTACTTC. This codes for CASSAETGGASRGKEQYF.

In this sample, this clonotype turned up many times. The chain carries TRBV9 and TRBJ2-7; TRBD2 matches at 12 bases. CDR1 is SGDLS, CDR2 YYNGEE, per germline. The length of the CDR3 is 15 residues. Unmatched junction bases numbered 5, after V lost 4 bases and J lost 3 bases. CDR3 protein: CASSSASGRGYEQYF. The CDR3 bases are TGTGCCAGCAGCTCCGCTAGCGGGAGGGGCTACGAGCAGTACTTC.

This chain joins TRBV30 and TRBJ2-2; TRBD1 matches at 7 bases. V shed 2 bases and J 2 bases; nucleotides not matched to a gene: 5. This CDR3 comprises 15 residues. CDR1 and CDR2 from the germline V gene are GTSNPN and SVGIG (reference sequence). As DNA, the CDR3 is TGTGCCTGGAGTTACGGGACAGACAACACCGGGGAGCTGTTTTTT. It yields the protein CAWSYGTDNTGELFF.

This clonotype occurred many times. V gene TRBV15 combines with J gene TRBJ1-2, with D perhaps TRBD1 (5 bases). V shed 0 bases and J shed 2 bases, with 13 bases lying between them. The CDR3 consists of 16 residues. The germline CDR1 and CDR2 sequences are LNHNV and YYDKDF (reference sequence). CDR3 coding DNA: TGTGCCACCAGCAGAGATCGGGGATGGGGGAACTATGGCTACACCTTC. This encodes CATSRDRGWGNYGYTF.

The rearrangement uses TRBV20-1 and TRBJ2-1; the match to TRBD2 covers 11 bases. The CDR3 spans 16 residues. Germline V lookup: CDR1 DFQATT, CDR2 SNEGSKA (reference sequence). Trimming took 5 bases from V and 8 from J; bases not matched to a gene: 14. For the CDR3, the DNA is TGCAGTGCTCGTTCTAGCGGGAGGCGATTGTGGTATGAGCAGTTCTTC. It is translated as CSARSSGRRLWYEQFF.

This clonotype was found many times. At one boundary the junction diverges from the germline segment, which might be a read error. This sequence joins TRBV12-3 or TRBV12-4 and TRBJ2-5; D is ambiguous. The CDR3 consists of 13 residues. The CDR3 protein is CANSFSIQETQYF. The CDR3 DNA reads TGTGCCAACAGTTTTTCCATCCAAGAGACCCAGTACTTC.

In its sample, this clonotype was seen many times. The chain is built from TRBV5-1 and TRBJ2-7; 8 nucleotides align to TRBD1. CDR1 SGHRS and CDR2 YFSETQ come from the germline V gene. V dropped 0 bases and J dropped 6; count of bases not matched to a gene: 8. This CDR3 contains 15 residues. CDR3 loop: CASSLGTGTFLEQYF. DNA for the CDR3: TGCGCCAGCAGCTTGGGGACAGGGACTTTTCTCGAGCAGTACTTC.

This clonotype was picked up many times. The chain carries TRBV29-1 and TRBJ1-2; D is possibly TRBD1 (5 bases). V lost 3 bases and J lost 6, with 11 bases in between. Germline CDR1 is SQVTM and CDR2 is ANQGSEA. CDR3 length: 12 amino acids. This chain's CDR3 is CSVEGRVNGYTF. As DNA, the CDR3 is TGCAGCGTTGAGGGGCGGGTGAATGGCTACACCTTC. Looking up the rest from reference TRBV29-1 and TRBJ1-2 gives the full variable domain: SAVISQKPSRDICQRGTSLTIQCQVDSQVTMMFWYRQQPGQSLTLIATANQGSEATYESGFVIDKFPISRPNLTFSTLTVSNMSPEDSSIYLCSVEGRVNGYTFGSGTRLTVV.

As to this clonotype: At one end the junction does not follow the germline gene, possibly because of a read error. The CDR3 DNA reads as TGTGCCAGCAGGCCCTTACGAGGCCAAGAGACTCAGTACTTC. Protein sequence: CASRPLRGQETQYF. The chain couples TRBV12-3 or TRBV12-4 to TRBJ2-5; no clear D. CDR3 length equals 14 residues.

To note about this clonotype: A much larger clonotype is one base distant, so this may be a read error. The CDR3 DNA follows: TGCGCCAGCAGCTTGGGGGACAGGGTGTACGAGCAGTACTTC. Its protein product is CASSLGDRVYEQYF. The V gene is TRBV5-1, the J gene TRBJ2-7, with TRBD1 matching 9 bases. The CDR3 length is 14 residues. V lost 0 bases and J lost 4; bases outside the gene matches: 2. Germline V gene sequence: CDR1 SGHRS, CDR2 YFSETQ.

This clonotype was counted many times. The rearrangement joins TRBV7-2 to TRBJ1-1, with 8 bases lining up with TRBD1. V gave up 4 bases and J gave up 7 bases; unmatched junction bases: 11. Per germline, CDR1 SGHTA and CDR2 FQGNSA. There are 15 residues in the CDR3. DNA for the CDR3: TGTGCCAGCAGCTCCGCTCAACAGGGGGGGTTTGAAGCTTTCTTT. It translates to CASSSAQQGGFEAFF.

Notes on this clonotype: This could be a read error, since a much larger clone is one nucleotide away. The rearrangement uses TRBV3-1 and TRBJ1-2, with TRBD1 identical over 7 bases. This CDR3 is built from 17 residues. After removal of 2 bases from V and 1 base from J, the junction contained 10 bases not matched to a gene. CDR1 is LGHDT and CDR2 is YNNKEL in the germline V gene (reference sequence). CDR3 nucleotide sequence: TGTGCCAGCAGCCAATCTGGGACAGTGTCCCATAACTATGGCTACACCTTC. Translated: CASSQSGTVSHNYGYTF.